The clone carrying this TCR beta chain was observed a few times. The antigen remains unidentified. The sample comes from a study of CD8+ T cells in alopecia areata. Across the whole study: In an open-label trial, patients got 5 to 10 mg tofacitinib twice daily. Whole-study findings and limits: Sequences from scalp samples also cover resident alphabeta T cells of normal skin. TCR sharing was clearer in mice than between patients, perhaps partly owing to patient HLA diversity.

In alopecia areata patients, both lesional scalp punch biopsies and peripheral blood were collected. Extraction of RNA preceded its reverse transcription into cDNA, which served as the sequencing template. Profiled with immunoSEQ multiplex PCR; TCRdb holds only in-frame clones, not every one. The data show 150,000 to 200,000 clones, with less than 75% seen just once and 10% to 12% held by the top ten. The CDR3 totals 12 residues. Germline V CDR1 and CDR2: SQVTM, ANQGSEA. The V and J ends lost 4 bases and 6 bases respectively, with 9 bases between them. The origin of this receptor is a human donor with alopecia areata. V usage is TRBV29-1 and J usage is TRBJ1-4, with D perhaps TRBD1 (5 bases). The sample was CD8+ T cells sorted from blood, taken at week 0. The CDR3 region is CSVGRGDEKLFF. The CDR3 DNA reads TGCAGCGTTGGGAGGGGTGATGAAAAACTGTTTTTT. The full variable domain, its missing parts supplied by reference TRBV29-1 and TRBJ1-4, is SAVISQKPSRDICQRGTSLTIQCQVDSQVTMMFWYRQQPGQSLTLIATANQGSEATYESGFVIDKFPISRPNLTFSTLTVSNMSPEDSSIYLCSVGRGDEKLFFGSGTQLSVL.